Shown below are 27 T cell receptor beta chains from a single sample sequenced in a study of T-cell reconstitution after alpha-beta-depleted transplantation in children. Construction of the TCRbeta library involved unique molecular identifiers. TCRdb re-derived calls from the PCR reads in MiXCR, one entry per CDR3 protein. The table lists 550,000 to 600,000 distinct CDR3 sequences, about 23% of them singletons. The material was PBMCs, mostly from graft donor cells, obtained 360 days after TCRalphabeta/CD19-depleted stem cell transplant. Receptors originate from a boy under three years old who had a stem cell transplant for acute myeloid leukemia, so the T cells may come from the graft donor.

The sample holds a few counts of this clonotype. This chain joins TRBV4-1 and TRBJ2-3, with D perhaps matching TRBD2 (6 bases). V lost 5 bases, J lost 0 bases, and 9 bases lay in between. Per the germline V gene, CDR1 is MGHRA and CDR2 is YSYEKL. This CDR3 is 14 amino acids long. The CDR3 is CASSETSSTDTQYF. The CDR3 DNA reads as TGCGCCAGCAGCGAAACTAGCAGCACAGATACGCAGTATTTT.

This clonotype was recorded a few times. The V and J genes are TRBV28 and TRBJ2-7; D might be TRBD1 (6 bases). The germline gives CDR1 MDHEN, CDR2 SYDVKM. The CDR3 runs to 13 residues. The germline V and J ends were trimmed by 6 bases and 3 bases, with 12 bases remaining between them. CDR3 bases: TGTGCCAGCAGGAAAACAGGGTACTACGAGCAGTACGTC. It encodes CASRKTGYYEQYV.

The rearrangement joins TRBV7-3 to TRBJ2-1, with D possibly being TRBD1 (7 bases). Germline V lookup: CDR1 SGHTA, CDR2 FQGTGA. This CDR3 is 16 amino acids long. Trimming removed 5 bases at V and 4 bases at J, with 18 bases between. Written as DNA, the CDR3 is TGTGCCAGCAGCAGGAAGGGGGCTAGCGCTTACAATGAGCAGTTCTTC. It specifies CASSRKGASAYNEQFF. Using reference TRBV7-3 and TRBJ2-1 for the parts outside the CDR3, the full variable domain is GAGVSQTPSNKVTEKGKYVELRCDPISGHTALYWYRQSLGQGPEFLIYFQGTGAADDSGLPNDRFFAVRPEGSVSTLKIQRTERGDSAVYLCASSRKGASAYNEQFFGPGTRLTVL.

There are many counts of this clonotype. This chain links TRBV28 with TRBJ1-1, with TRBD1 as a possible D gene (6 bases). The length of the CDR3 is 16 residues. V gave up 2 bases and J gave up 4 bases, with 17 bases separating them. CDR1 and CDR2 from the germline V gene are MDHEN and SYDVKM. CDR3 sequence: CASSLPKQGVSTEAFF. The CDR3 nucleotides are TGTGCCAGCAGTTTACCCAAACAGGGAGTTAGCACTGAAGCTTTCTTT.

The rearrangement uses TRBV5-6 and TRBJ2-7; the D is unclear. Germline assignment: CDR1 SGHDT and CDR2 YYEEEE. The CDR3 runs 13 residues. Trimming took off 0 bases at V and 4 bases at J, with 8 bases between the two ends. This CDR3 reads CASSLEPFYEQYF. The CDR3 DNA is TGTGCCAGCAGCTTGGAACCTTTTTACGAGCAGTACTTC.

The chain employs TRBV3-1 and TRBJ2-3; perhaps TRBD2 as D (5 bases). The V gene lost 2 bases and the J gene lost 5 bases, with 17 bases spanning the gap. Germline V gene sequence: CDR1 LGHDT, CDR2 YNNKEL (reference sequence). The CDR3 extends over 16 amino acids. The CDR3 spells CASSQRWLAALDTQYF. As DNA, the CDR3 is TGTGCCAGCAGCCAAAGATGGCTAGCAGCCCTAGATACGCAGTATTTT.

The table lists this clonotype with a few counts. The chain uses TRBV20-1 and TRBJ1-1; no clear D. The CDR3 is 17 residues long. V was trimmed by 3 bases and J by 0 bases, leaving 20 bases between them. CDR1 is DFQATT and CDR2 is SNEGSKA in the germline V gene (reference sequence). CDR3 nucleotides: TGCAGTGCTAGGTCGGCAGGAGAAACGTATATGAACACTGAAGCTTTCTTT. Its protein product is CSARSAGETYMNTEAFF.

The table lists this clonotype with a few counts. The V call is TRBV5-1, the J call TRBJ1-5; no clear D. V shed 0 bases and J shed 2 bases, with 9 bases lying between them. Looked up from germline, CDR1 is SGHRS and CDR2 is YFSETQ. The CDR3 runs 15 residues. Written as DNA, the CDR3 is TGCGCCAGCAGCTTGGAAGGGTTCGGCAATCAGCCCCAGCATTTT. Translated, it gives CASSLEGFGNQPQHF. Full variable domain (remainder filled in from reference TRBV5-1 and TRBJ1-5): KAGVTQTPRYLIKTRGQQVTLSCSPISGHRSVSWYQQTPGQGLQFLFEYFSETQRNKGNFPGRFSGRQFSNSRSEMNVSTLELGDSALYLCASSLEGFGNQPQHFGDGTRLSIL.

This clonotype showed up just a few times. The CDR3 DNA reads TGCGCCAGCAGGCAGATGTTGGAGACCCAGTACTTC. Translation gives CASRQMLETQYF. This chain connects TRBV10-2 to TRBJ2-5; D call uncertain. The germline gives CDR1 WSHSY, CDR2 SAAADI. Trimming pared 6 bases from V and 5 bases from J, leaving 10 bases between. The CDR3 spans 12 residues.

This clonotype has just a few counts. The rearrangement joins TRBV7-8 to TRBJ1-4, with a weak D call TRBD1 (5 bases). Trimming shortened V by 11 bases and J by 10 bases, and 17 bases separated the two germline ends. The CDR3 runs to 12 residues. Germline V gene lookup returns CDR1 SGHVS and CDR2 FQNEAQ. DNA for the CDR3: TGTGCCTATGGGGCTAGCCGGGGAAAACTGTTTTTT. Translated: CAYGASRGKLFF.

The J gene is TRBJ2-1, the V gene TRBV6-2 or TRBV6-3, with a weak D call TRBD2 (6 bases). Germline CDR1 is MNHEY and CDR2 is SVGEGT. The V end was cut by 0 bases, the J end by 2 bases, with 11 bases between. The CDR3 extends over 16 amino acids. DNA for the CDR3: TGTGCCAGCAGTTACTCGATCGCGGGGACCTACAATGAGCAGTTCTTC. It is translated as CASSYSIAGTYNEQFF.

About this clonotype: A much bigger clone sits one base away, suggesting this may be a read error. V gene TRBV20-1 combines with J gene TRBJ2-3; TRBD2 agrees at 10 bases. Germline V gene lookup returns CDR1 DFQATT and CDR2 SNEGSKA (reference sequence). This CDR3 is 17 amino acids long. The CDR3 DNA follows: TGCTGTGCTAGAGATGCTAGCGGGGGCCGCATCACAGATACGCAGTATTTT. Its protein product is CCARDASGGRITDTQYF.

This clonotype was seen at least ten times. This sequence joins TRBV20-1 and TRBJ2-3; D possibly corresponds to TRBD2 (5 bases). The germline CDR1 and CDR2 sequences are DFQATT and SNEGSKA (reference sequence). V lost 1 base and J lost 0, with 11 bases in between. The CDR3 loop spans 15 amino acids. CDR3 residues: CSARGRRTSTDTQYF. CDR3 DNA sequence: TGCAGTGCTAGAGGTAGACGGACTAGCACAGATACGCAGTATTTT.

This clonotype turned up a few times. The V gene is TRBV5-5, the J gene TRBJ2-3; D gene unclear. The CDR3 has 15 residues. CDR1 and CDR2 (germline): SGHKS, YYEKEE (reference sequence). Trimming left V 1 base short and J 2 bases short, with 11 bases between. In DNA form, the CDR3 reads TGTGCCAGCAGCTTGCTTACAGCTAACACAGATACGCAGTATTTT. The encoded protein is CASSLLTANTDTQYF.

This clonotype was seen ten or more times. The chain links TRBV20-1 to TRBJ2-7; weak D call: TRBD1 (5 bases). The CDR3 has 14 residues. Trimming stripped 6 bases from V and 4 bases from J, with 19 bases between. In germline, CDR1 is DFQATT, CDR2 SNEGSKA (reference sequence). The CDR3 sequence: CSAILIRVGYEQYF. The CDR3 nucleotides read TGCAGTGCGATTCTTATCAGGGTCGGGTACGAGCAGTACTTC.

This clonotype was seen many times. The chain carries TRBV6-1 and TRBJ2-7; 9 positions match TRBD2. Germline V CDR1 and CDR2: MNHNS, SASEGT. The CDR3 is made up of 14 amino acids. V trimming: 4 bases; J trimming: 2 bases; junction bases outside the gene matches: 3. The CDR3 nucleotides read TGTGCCAGCAGTGGCGGGACTAGCCCCTACGAGCAGTACTTC. Translated: CASSGGTSPYEQYF.

This clonotype was observed a few times. The chain is built from TRBV20-1 and TRBJ1-2, with TRBD1 as a possible D gene (6 bases). Germline CDR1 reads DFQATT; CDR2 reads SNEGSKA (reference sequence). The CDR3 extends over 12 amino acids. V was pared by 3 bases and J by 5 bases, with 10 bases between. The CDR3 here is CSASQGSYGYTF. In nucleotides, the CDR3 is TGCAGTGCTAGCCAGGGGTCTTATGGCTACACCTTC.

There are a few counts of this clonotype. The rearrangement uses TRBV7-3 and TRBJ1-6; TRBD1 matches at 8 bases. Germline CDR1 SGHTA, CDR2 FQGTGA. With V trimmed by 2 bases and J by 10 bases, 13 bases remained unmatched. This CDR3 contains 17 residues. CDR3 loop: CASSLLPWDRLRSPLHF. The CDR3 DNA reads TGTGCCAGCAGCTTACTCCCTTGGGACAGGTTGAGGTCACCCCTCCACTTT.

This clonotype has just a few counts. This chain connects TRBV7-8 to TRBJ2-7; 10 nucleotides align to TRBD2. V lost 1 base to trimming and J lost 5 bases; unmatched junction nucleotides: 2. Germline values: CDR1 SGHVS, CDR2 FQNEAQ. The CDR3 is 14 residues long. The CDR3 DNA reads as TGTGCCAGCAGCTTAGGTAGCGGGGGGAACGAGCAGTACGTC. Its translation is CASSLGSGGNEQYV.

This clonotype has only a few counts. The chain joins TRBV6-5 to TRBJ1-2; D is perhaps TRBD1 (6 bases). V was trimmed by 2 bases and J by 7 bases, leaving 11 bases between them. Germline CDR1 is MNHEY and CDR2 is SVGAGI. The CDR3 is 13 amino acids. The CDR3 here is CASSYQGISGYTF. CDR3 sequence (DNA): TGTGCCAGCAGTTACCAGGGGATTAGTGGCTACACCTTC.

The gene calls are TRBV6-2 or TRBV6-3 and TRBJ2-1; tentative D call: TRBD1 (5 bases). The CDR3 is made up of 16 amino acids. V lost 0 bases, J lost 3 bases, and 12 bases lay in between. The germline CDR1 and CDR2 sequences are MNHEY and SVGEGT. CDR3: CASSYSRDPNYNEQFF. Here the CDR3 DNA reads TGTGCCAGCAGTTACTCCAGGGATCCAAACTACAATGAGCAGTTCTTC.

V usage is TRBV29-1 and J usage is TRBJ2-2; 7 nucleotides agree with TRBD1. Unmatched junction bases numbered 17, after V lost 6 bases and J lost 4 bases. The CDR3 is made up of 17 amino acids. Germline V lookup: CDR1 SQVTM, CDR2 ANQGSEA. CDR3 in DNA: TGCAGCGTCTTTAGACAGGGCTTAGGGTTGGGCACCGGGGAGCTGTTTTTT. This encodes CSVFRQGLGLGTGELFF.

The CDR3 nucleotides are TGCGCCAGCAGCCAAGGGGGCCTCAATCAGCCCCAGCATTTT. This sequence encodes CASSQGGLNQPQHF. V gene TRBV4-1 combines with J gene TRBJ1-5, with a tentative D call TRBD1 (5 bases). V lost 1 base and J 3 bases, leaving 7 bases between the germline ends. The length of the CDR3 is 14 residues. Germline loops: CDR1 MGHRA, CDR2 YSYEKL.

Only a few counts were recorded for this clonotype. The rearrangement links TRBV20-1 to TRBJ1-2, with D perhaps TRBD1 (5 bases). V lost 6 bases, J lost 7 bases, and 18 bases lay in between. Germline CDR1 reads DFQATT; CDR2 reads SNEGSKA (reference sequence). There are 13 residues in the CDR3. For the CDR3, the DNA is TGCAGTGCAGAATCCGGGGCGCCAATTGGCTACACCTTC. Amino acid sequence: CSAESGAPIGYTF.

For this clonotype: The CDR3 end shows no conserved phenylalanine or tryptophan, and so a read error is likely. V gene TRBV5-6 combines with J gene TRBJ2-1; possible D gene TRBD1, 6 bases. The CDR3 consists of 13 residues. Germline CDR1 reads SGHDT; CDR2 reads YYEEEE. The ends were cut back, 1 base at V and 7 bases at J, with 9 bases in the middle. CDR3 bases: TGTGCCAGCAGCTTGACGGACAGAAATGAGCAGTTCTCC. Residues: CASSLTDRNEQFS.

Only a few counts were recorded for this clonotype. The chain couples TRBV30 to TRBJ2-3; 8 bases fit TRBD2. Looked up from germline, CDR1 is GTSNPN and CDR2 is SVGIG (reference sequence). V was clipped by 7 bases and J by 2 bases; unmatched bases: 8. This CDR3 is 14 amino acids long. The CDR3, as DNA: TGTGCCTCACCTAGCGGGTCCCTCACAGATACGCAGTATTTT. Translated: CASPSGSLTDTQYF. Together with reference TRBV30 and TRBJ2-3, the CDR3 gives the full variable domain: SQTIHQWPATLVQPVGSPLSLECTVEGTSNPNLYWYRQAAGRGLQLLFYSVGIGQISSEVPQNLSASRPQDRQFILSSKKLLLSDSGFYLCASPSGSLTDTQYFGPGTRLTVL.

Ten or more counts support this clonotype. The chain joins TRBV29-1 to TRBJ2-3; perhaps TRBD1 as D (6 bases). CDR3 length equals 13 residues. V was trimmed by 3 bases and J by 4 bases, leaving 11 bases between them. Germline V gives CDR1 SQVTM, CDR2 ANQGSEA. The CDR3 bases are TGCAGCGTTGAGCTGGCAGGGGCAGATACGCAGTATTTT. This sequence encodes CSVELAGADTQYF.